The rows below give T cell receptor beta chains drawn from one sample of a study of cytomegalovirus exposure and HLA in healthy donors. Profiled with immunoSEQ multiplex PCR; TCRdb holds only in-frame clones, not every one. This repertoire shows fewer than 250,000 clones, approximately 80% found once; its top ten account for about 9.4%. The material sequenced was PBMCs. The source of these receptors is a woman aged 45-60 years in good health and CMV-seropositive. The CDR3 runs from the conserved cysteine through the conserved F or W. A D gene is named only where the DNA matches it firmly. The size entry is marked missing in some rows and otherwise reads once, few, many or a size class.

-,TRBV5-8,TRBD1,TRBJ1-2,TGTGCCAGCAGCTTTGACAGGGCTTATGGCTACACCTTC,CASSFDRAYGYTF
-,TRBV4-1,-,TRBJ2-2,TGCGCCAGCAGCCAAGATTCCGGCGGGGGCCCTCACACCGGGGAGCTGTTTTTT,CASSQDSGGGPHTGELFF
once,TRBV19,-,TRBJ1-5,TGTGCCAGTAGTGGGGTTGCAGGGCGTTCGCCATCCCAGCATTTT,CASSGVAGRSPSQHF
-,TRBV6-5,-,TRBJ2-3,TGTGCCAGCAGTTTTTCCTATAAGTCCGCAGATACGCAGTATTTT,CASSFSYKSADTQYF
-,TRBV5-1,-,TRBJ2-7,TGCGCCAGCAGCTTGGGGGCGGGGCCCTACGAGCAGTACTTC,CASSLGAGPYEQYF
-,TRBV14,TRBD1,TRBJ1-2,TGTGCCAGCAGCCTAATTTCCGGGACAGGGTTAGGCTACACCTTC,CASSLISGTGLGYTF
-,TRBV7-9,-,TRBJ1-2,TGTGCCAGCAGCTTAGGGAAGTCTGGGGCCTATGGCTACACCTTC,CASSLGKSGAYGYTF
-,TRBV7-3,-,TRBJ2-3,TGTGCCAGCAGCTTAACCGTGGGGAGCCGAACAGATACGCAGTATTTT,CASSLTVGSRTDTQYF
-,TRBV7-2,TRBD1,TRBJ1-4,TGTGCCAGCAGCAGGACAGGGGGTGAAAAACTGTTTTTT,CASSRTGGEKLFF
few,TRBV7-8,-,TRBJ1-5,TGTGCCAGCAGCTTAGCGTTGGACAGATTCAATCAGCCCCAGCATTTT,CASSLALDRFNQPQHF
-,TRBV7-9,-,TRBJ2-5,TGTGCCAGCAGCTTAGGAGGCCGGTTTCAAGAGACCCAGTACTTC,CASSLGGRFQETQYF
-,TRBV5-1,-,TRBJ2-5,TGCGCCAGCAGCTTGGCCTCCCAGGGACTAGAGACCCAGTACTTC,CASSLASQGLETQYF
once,TRBV6-6,-,TRBJ1-2,TGTGCCAGCAGTTCCCAAGGAGGTCCTAACTATGGCTACACCTTC,CASSSQGGPNYGYTF
-,TRBV7-9,TRBD1,TRBJ2-5,TGTGCCAGCAGCTTAGGGACAGGGGTTCAAGAGACCCAGTACTTC,CASSLGTGVQETQYF
-,TRBV6-1,-,TRBJ2-7,TGTGCCAGCAGTGAAAGTGGGGACTCCTCCTACGAGCAGTACTTC,CASSESGDSSYEQYF
-,TRBV18,TRBD1,TRBJ1-1,TGTGCCAGCTCCCCGGACAGGACCAACACTGAAGCTTTCTTT,CASSPDRTNTEAFF
-,TRBV29-1,-,TRBJ2-1,TGCAGCGTTGAACTGGTGCACTTGAGCTCCTACAATGAGCAGTTCTTC,CSVELVHLSSYNEQFF
once,TRBV9,-,TRBJ1-2,TGTGCCAGCAGCGTAGGAAGGGAGAAACGAGATGAACCTGAAGCTAACTATGGCTACACCTTC,CASSVGREKRDEPEANYGYTF
-,TRBV7-2,-,TRBJ1-2,TGTGCCAGCAGCTTAGGGCCTGTTAACTATGGCTACACCTTC,CASSLGPVNYGYTF
-,TRBV27,TRBD2,TRBJ2-3,TGTGCCAGCAGTTTACGGCGGGGGGGGCCAGATACGCAGTATTTT,CASSLRRGGPDTQYF
-,TRBV28,TRBD1,TRBJ2-1,TGTGCCAGCAGTTTGAGGGGGCCCTACAATGAGCAGTTCTTC,CASSLRGPYNEQFF
-,TRBV28,-,TRBJ2-7,TGTGCCAGCAGCCTCGCAGGGATCGAGCAGTACTTC,CASSLAGIEQYF
-,TRBV7-8,-,TRBJ2-1,TGTGCCAGCAGCCCCGTACACAGGGACAATGAGCAGTTCTTC,CASSPVHRDNEQFF
-,TRBV28,TRBD1,TRBJ1-3,TGTGCCAGCAGTGCCCCAGGGGGCTCGTATGGAAACACCATATATTTT,CASSAPGGSYGNTIYF
few,TRBV14,-,TRBJ1-4,TGTGCCAGCAGCAGGCGGGGCGATAAGAATGAAAAACTGTTTTTT,CASSRRGDKNEKLFF
-,TRBV19,-,TRBJ1-2,TGTGCCAGTAGTGCGCCGGGGGGCAGTCGGAATGGCTACACCTTC,CASSAPGGSRNGYTF
-,TRBV15,-,TRBJ1-3,TGTGCCACCAGCAGAAGCCTGACAGGCTCTGGAAACACCATATATTTT,CATSRSLTGSGNTIYF
-,TRBV6-1,TRBD2,TRBJ2-7,TGTGCCAGCAGTGCCGTGACTAGCGGAACATCCTACGAGCAGTACTTC,CASSAVTSGTSYEQYF
-,TRBV6-6,TRBD2,TRBJ2-2,TGTGCCAGCACGGGGAGCGGGGGGGCCACCGGGGAGCTGTTTTTT,CASTGSGGATGELFF
once,TRBV5-5,-,TRBJ1-6,TGTGCCAGCAGCTTCGAGAGCTCCTATAATTCACCCCTCCACTTT,CASSFESSYNSPLHF
-,TRBV7-2,-,TRBJ1-3,TGTGCCAGCAGCTTAGCGCCCGGGATCCCTGGAAACACCATATATTTT,CASSLAPGIPGNTIYF
few,TRBV7-9,-,TRBJ1-4,TGTGCCAGCACTACGGGAGGCCATGAAAAACTGTTTTTT,CASTTGGHEKLFF
-,TRBV7-2,-,TRBJ2-2,TGTGCCAGCAGCTTAGCGGGCATCTACACCGGGGAGCTGTTTTTT,CASSLAGIYTGELFF
-,TRBV28,TRBD1,TRBJ1-2,TGTGCCAGCGGCCAGGCCCACAGGGGACAAGGCTACACCTTC,CASGQAHRGQGYTF
-,TRBV9,TRBD1,TRBJ2-7,TGTGCCAGCAGCGTAGCTGACAGGGGCCACGAGCAGTACTTC,CASSVADRGHEQYF
-,TRBV5-1,TRBD1,TRBJ2-7,TGCGCCAGCAGCGTCCGGGACAGGGGGTACGAGCAGTACTTC,CASSVRDRGYEQYF
-,TRBV18,TRBD1,TRBJ1-1,TGTGCCAGCTCATACCGGACAGGGGGCGAGGGCACTGAAGCTTTCTTT,CASSYRTGGEGTEAFF
-,TRBV19,TRBD1,TRBJ1-1,TGTGCCAGTAGGACAGGGTCGACCACTGAAGCTTTCTTT,CASRTGSTTEAFF
-,TRBV19,-,TRBJ2-2,TGTGCCAGTAGTACCCGACCGGTTGAGGGCGCGTACACCGGGGAGCTGTTTTTT,CASSTRPVEGAYTGELFF
once,TRBV6-1,-,TRBJ1-3,TGTGCCAGCAGGACAGATGCTGGAAACACCATATATTTT,CASRTDAGNTIYF
-,TRBV9,TRBD1,TRBJ2-7,TGTGCCAGCAGCGCCGGGACAGGGATGCACGAGCAGTACTTC,CASSAGTGMHEQYF
-,TRBV9,-,TRBJ2-3,TGTGCCAGCAGCCCAACAGGGCACACAGATACGCAGTATTTT,CASSPTGHTDTQYF
-,TRBV15,-,TRBJ2-5,TGTGCCACCAGCAGAGCAGGGCTAGAGACCCAGTACTTC,CATSRAGLETQYF
few,TRBV7-3,-,TRBJ1-1,TGTGCCAGCAGCCGTTGGAACACTGAAGCTTTCTTT,CASSRWNTEAFF
few,TRBV4-1,-,TRBJ1-4,TGCGCCAGCAGCCAAGTATTAGAAAAACTGTTTTTT,CASSQVLEKLFF
once,TRBV19,-,TRBJ1-2,TGTGCCAGTAGTACCCGAGGGGGAGTCTATGGCTACACCTTC,CASSTRGGVYGYTF
-,TRBV4-1,TRBD2,TRBJ2-1,TGCGCCAGCAGCCAACACCTAGCGGGGTTGGCGGGTAGCAATGAGCAGTTCTTC,CASSQHLAGLAGSNEQFF
-,TRBV5-6,-,TRBJ1-1,TGTGCCAGCAGCGTCACATACAGGGAGAACACTGAAGCTTTCTTT,CASSVTYRENTEAFF
few,TRBV6-1,-,TRBJ1-1,TGTGCCAGCAGACGGACAGCTTCGAACACTGAAGCTTTCTTT,CASRRTASNTEAFF
-,TRBV6-1,-,TRBJ2-1,TGTGCCAGCAGTCAGACCCAGGACAATGAGCAGTTCTTC,CASSQTQDNEQFF
-,TRBV19,-,TRBJ2-7,TGTGCCAGTAGTACCCAGGGGGGTAGCTACGAGCAGTACTTC,CASSTQGGSYEQYF
-,TRBV5-1,-,TRBJ2-1,TGCGCCAGCAGCGCCCTGCCGGGCAATGAGCAGTTCTTC,CASSALPGNEQFF
-,TRBV7-9,TRBD1,TRBJ1-2,TGTTCCAGCAGCCTGACAGGGAACTATGGCTACACCTTC,CSSSLTGNYGYTF
-,TRBV6-5,TRBD1,TRBJ2-7,TGTGCCAGCAGTTACGATGGACAGGGCTCCTACGAGCAGTACTTC,CASSYDGQGSYEQYF
-,TRBV15,-,TRBJ1-1,TGTGCCACCAGCAGAGATTCCCTTTTCAGGACAGAAGACACTGAAGCTTTCTTT,CATSRDSLFRTEDTEAFF
few,TRBV4-1,-,TRBJ2-1,TGCGCCAGCAGCCAAAGGCTAGAGGCCTACAATGAGCAGTTCTTC,CASSQRLEAYNEQFF
-,TRBV6-1,-,TRBJ1-6,TGTGCCAGCCGAAGAGGGACACCGATTTCACCCCTCCACTTT,CASRRGTPISPLHF
-,TRBV5-1,-,TRBJ1-3,TGCGCCAGCAGCTTGGCGGCTGGAGGTAGAAACACCATATATTTT,CASSLAAGGRNTIYF